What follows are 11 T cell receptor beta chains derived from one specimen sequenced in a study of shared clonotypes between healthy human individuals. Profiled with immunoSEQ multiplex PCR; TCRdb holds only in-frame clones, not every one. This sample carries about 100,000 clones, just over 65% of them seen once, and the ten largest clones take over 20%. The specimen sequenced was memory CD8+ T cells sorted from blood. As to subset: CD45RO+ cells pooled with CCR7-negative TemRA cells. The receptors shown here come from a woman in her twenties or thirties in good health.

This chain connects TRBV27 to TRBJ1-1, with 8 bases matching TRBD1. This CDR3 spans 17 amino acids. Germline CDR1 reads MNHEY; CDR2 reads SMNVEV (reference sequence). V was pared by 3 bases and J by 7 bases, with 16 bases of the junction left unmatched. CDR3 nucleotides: TGTGCCAGCAGTTTCCGGACCCTGACAGGGGTTAGAGGTGAAGCTTTCTTT. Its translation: CASSFRTLTGVRGEAFF.

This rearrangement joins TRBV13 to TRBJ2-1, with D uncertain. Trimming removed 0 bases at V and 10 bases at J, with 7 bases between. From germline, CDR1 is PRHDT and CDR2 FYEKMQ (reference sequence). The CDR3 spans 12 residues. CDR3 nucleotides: TGTGCCAGCAGCTTAGGTGGGCAGGAGCAGTTCTTC. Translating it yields CASSLGGQEQFF.

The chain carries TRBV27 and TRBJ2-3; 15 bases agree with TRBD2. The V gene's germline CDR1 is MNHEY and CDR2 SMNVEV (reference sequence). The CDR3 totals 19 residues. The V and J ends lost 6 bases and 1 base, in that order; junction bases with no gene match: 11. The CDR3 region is CASSRRTSGRAWGTDTQYF. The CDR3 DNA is TGTGCCAGCAGCCGTCGGACTAGCGGGAGGGCCTGGGGCACAGATACGCAGTATTTT.

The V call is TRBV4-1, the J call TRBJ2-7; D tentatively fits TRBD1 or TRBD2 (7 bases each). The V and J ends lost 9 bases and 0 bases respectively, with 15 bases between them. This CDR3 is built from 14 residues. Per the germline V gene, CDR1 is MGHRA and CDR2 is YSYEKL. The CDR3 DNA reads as TGCGCCAGGGGGGAGGGGGCTGGCTCCTACGAGCAGTACTTC. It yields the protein CARGEGAGSYEQYF.

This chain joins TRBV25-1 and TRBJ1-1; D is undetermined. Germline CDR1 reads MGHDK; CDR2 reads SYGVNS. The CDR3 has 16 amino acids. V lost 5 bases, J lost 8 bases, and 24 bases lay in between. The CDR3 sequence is CASSRVVPRKIHEAFF. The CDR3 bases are TGTGCCAGCAGTCGGGTCGTTCCGCGAAAAATACACGAAGCTTTCTTT.

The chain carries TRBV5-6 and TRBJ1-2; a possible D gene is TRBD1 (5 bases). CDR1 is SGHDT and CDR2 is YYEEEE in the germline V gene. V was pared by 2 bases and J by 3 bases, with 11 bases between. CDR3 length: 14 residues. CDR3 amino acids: CASSFLDSYYGYTF. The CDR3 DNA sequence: TGTGCCAGCAGCTTTTTAGACAGCTACTATGGCTACACCTTC.

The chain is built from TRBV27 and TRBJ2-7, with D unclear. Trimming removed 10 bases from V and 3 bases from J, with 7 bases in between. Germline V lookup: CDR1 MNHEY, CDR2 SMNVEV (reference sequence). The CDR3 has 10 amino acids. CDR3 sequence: CAIDFYEQYF. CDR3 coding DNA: TGTGCCATCGATTTCTACGAGCAGTACTTC.

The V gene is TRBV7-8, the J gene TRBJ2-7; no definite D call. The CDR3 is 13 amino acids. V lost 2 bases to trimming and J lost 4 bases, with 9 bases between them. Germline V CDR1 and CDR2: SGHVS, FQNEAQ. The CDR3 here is CASSLNGYYEQYF. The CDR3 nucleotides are TGTGCCAGCAGCTTAAACGGCTATTACGAGCAGTACTTC.

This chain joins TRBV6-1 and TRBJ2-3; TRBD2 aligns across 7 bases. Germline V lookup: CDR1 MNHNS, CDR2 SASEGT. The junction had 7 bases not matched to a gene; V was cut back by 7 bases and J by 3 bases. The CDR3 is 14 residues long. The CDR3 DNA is TGTGCCAGCAACGGACTAGATGGAACAGATACGCAGTATTTT. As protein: CASNGLDGTDTQYF.

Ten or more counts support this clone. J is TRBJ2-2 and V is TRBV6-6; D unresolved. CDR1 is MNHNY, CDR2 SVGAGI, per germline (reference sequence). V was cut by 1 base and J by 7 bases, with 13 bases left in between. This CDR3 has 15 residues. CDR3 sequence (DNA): TGTGCCAGCAGTTACTTCGAGGAAGTGAGCGGGGAGCTGTTTTTT. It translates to CASSYFEEVSGELFF.

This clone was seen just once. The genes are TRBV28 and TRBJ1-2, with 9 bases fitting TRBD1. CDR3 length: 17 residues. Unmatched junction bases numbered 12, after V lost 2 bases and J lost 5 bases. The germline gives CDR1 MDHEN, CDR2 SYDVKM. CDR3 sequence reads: CASSLRVGTGPWYGYTF. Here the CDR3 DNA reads TGTGCCAGCAGTTTAAGAGTCGGGACAGGGCCATGGTATGGCTACACCTTC.